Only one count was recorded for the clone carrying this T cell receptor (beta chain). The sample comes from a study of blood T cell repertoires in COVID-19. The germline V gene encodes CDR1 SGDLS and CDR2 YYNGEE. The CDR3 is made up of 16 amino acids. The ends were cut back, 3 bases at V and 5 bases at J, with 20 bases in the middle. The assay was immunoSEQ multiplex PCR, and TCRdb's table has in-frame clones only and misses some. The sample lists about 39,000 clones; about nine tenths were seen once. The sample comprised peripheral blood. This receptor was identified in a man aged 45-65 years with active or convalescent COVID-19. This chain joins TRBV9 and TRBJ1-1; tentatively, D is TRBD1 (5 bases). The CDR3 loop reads CASSGGGGIGETEAFF. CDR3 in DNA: TGTGCCAGCAGCGGGGGCGGTGGGATAGGTGAAACTGAAGCTTTCTTT.